These T cell receptor beta chains were read from a single sample in a study of cytomegalovirus exposure and HLA in healthy donors. The assay was immunoSEQ multiplex PCR, and TCRdb's table has in-frame clones only and misses some. The sample lists about 100,000 clones, over 60% seen once, with roughly 3.7% in the top ten. The sequencing sample was made of PBMCs. These receptor sequences come from a female donor in good health and CMV-seropositive. Each CDR3 is given with its conserved first and last residue. Fields, in order: D gene, J gene, clone size, V gene, CDR3 protein, CDR3 DNA. The D gene is left open where the match is weak. Clone size is not always given. Where it is, it says once, few, many or a class for expanded clones.

TRBD2 | TRBJ2-1 | . | TRBV5-4 | CASSLVPSGYNEQFF | TGTGCCAGCAGCTTGGTACCTAGCGGGTACAATGAGCAGTTCTTC
TRBD2 | TRBJ2-7 | once | TRBV15 | CATRGGMLGYEQYF | TGTGCCACTCGGGGGGGAATGCTGGGCTACGAGCAGTACTTC
. | TRBJ1-4 | . | TRBV15 | CATSKSHAAGKLFF | TGTGCCACCAGCAAGTCGCACGCCGCGGGAAAACTGTTTTTT
TRBD1 | TRBJ1-2 | . | TRBV7-2 | CASSPRTGVNYGYTF | TGTGCCAGCAGCCCTCGGACAGGGGTTAACTATGGCTACACCTTC
TRBD1 | TRBJ2-1 | . | TRBV6-5 | CASSGQVRDEQFF | TGTGCCAGCAGCGGACAGGTGAGGGATGAGCAGTTCTTC
. | TRBJ2-3 | . | TRBV30 | CAWGPGLSTDTQYF | TGTGCCTGGGGGCCGGGACTCAGCACAGATACGCAGTATTTT
. | TRBJ2-2 | once | TRBV13 | CASSLVPGIGDTGELFF | TGTGCCAGCAGCTTGGTTCCCGGGATTGGGGACACCGGGGAGCTGTTTTTT
. | TRBJ1-1 | . | TRBV5-3 | CARSPTSRQWNTEAFF | TGTGCCAGAAGCCCAACCTCCAGACAGTGGAACACTGAAGCTTTCTTT
. | TRBJ2-1 | . | TRBV9 | CASSVADSSYNEQFF | TGTGCCAGCAGCGTAGCTGACAGTTCCTACAATGAGCAGTTCTTC
TRBD2 | TRBJ2-3 | . | TRBV9 | CASSLSGSPAGTQYF | TGTGCCAGCAGCCTTAGCGGGAGCCCCGCCGGTACGCAGTATTTT
TRBD1 | TRBJ2-7 | . | TRBV7-2 | CASSPGQWSSYEQYF | TGTGCCAGCAGCCCGGGACAGTGGAGCTCCTACGAGCAGTACTTC
. | TRBJ1-6 | . | TRBV19 | CASSIRGPNSPLHF | TGTGCCAGTAGTATACGGGGTCCCAATTCACCCCTCCACTTT
TRBD2 | TRBJ2-5 | . | TRBV4-2 | CASSQGGRSGETQYF | TGTGCCAGCAGCCAAGGGGGCCGTAGCGGGGAGACCCAGTACTTC
. | TRBJ1-1 | . | TRBV6-1 | CASSEVLNRGEAFF | TGTGCCAGCAGTGAAGTACTTAATAGGGGTGAAGCTTTCTTT
TRBD1 | TRBJ1-3 | once | TRBV5-1 | CASSLKTGDFGNTIYF | TGCGCCAGCAGCTTGAAGACAGGGGACTTTGGAAACACCATATATTTT
TRBD2 | TRBJ2-4 | . | TRBV27 | CASRGLAGGVNSQYF | TGTGCCAGCAGAGGGCTAGCGGGAGGGGTAAACAGTCAGTACTTC
. | TRBJ2-7 | . | TRBV6-5 | CASSLAYSQMEQYF | TGTGCCAGCAGTTTAGCCTACTCCCAGATGGAGCAGTACTTC
TRBD1 | TRBJ1-6 | . | TRBV25-1 | CASSGGTGVSYNSPLHF | TGTGCCAGCAGTGGGGGGACAGGGGTCTCCTATAATTCACCCCTCCACTTT
. | TRBJ1-5 | . | TRBV7-8 | CASSLEVGGDQPQHF | TGTGCCAGCAGCTTAGAGGTAGGGGGTGATCAGCCCCAGCATTTT
. | TRBJ1-5 | . | TRBV2 | CASRGGFRDQPQHF | TGTGCCAGCAGGGGGGGATTTAGGGATCAGCCCCAGCATTTT
. | TRBJ2-3 | . | TRBV6-5 | CASSLHWDTQYF | TGTGCCAGCAGTTTACATTGGGATACGCAGTATTTT
TRBD1 | TRBJ1-6 | . | TRBV19 | CASTWAGGRSPLHF | TGTGCCAGTACATGGGCAGGGGGCAGGTCACCCCTCCACTTT
TRBD1 | TRBJ1-2 | few | TRBV6-1 | CASSEGDRGYGYTF | TGTGCCAGCAGTGAGGGGGACAGGGGCTATGGCTACACCTTC
. | TRBJ2-4 | . | TRBV13 | CASSLEGRGNIQYF | TGTGCCAGCAGCCTAGAGGGCAGGGGAAACATTCAGTACTTC
. | TRBJ1-6 | . | TRBV19 | CASRPLALSSPLHF | TGTGCCAGTCGTCCCCTGGCTTTAAGTTCACCCCTCCACTTT
TRBD2 | TRBJ2-1 | few | TRBV29-1 | CSTGLAGAEQFF | TGCAGCACAGGACTAGCGGGGGCCGAGCAGTTCTTC
TRBD1 | TRBJ1-4 | . | TRBV15 | CATSRGDRGLGEKLFF | TGTGCCACCAGCAGAGGTGACAGGGGCCTGGGGGAAAAACTGTTTTTT
TRBD2 | TRBJ2-3 | once | TRBV15 | CATSRERDSTDTQYF | TGTGCCACTTCCCGAGAGCGGGATAGCACAGATACGCAGTATTTT
. | TRBJ1-2 | . | TRBV5-4 | CASSLAGANYGYTF | TGTGCCAGCAGCTTGGCAGGGGCTAACTATGGCTACACCTTC
TRBD2 | TRBJ2-2 | . | TRBV10-2 | CASNLAGGTGELFF | TGCGCCAGCAATCTAGCGGGGGGCACCGGGGAGCTGTTTTTT
TRBD2 | TRBJ2-1 | . | TRBV11-2 | CASSSTSGRISGNEQFF | TGTGCCAGCAGCTCCACTAGCGGGAGAATTTCGGGGAATGAGCAGTTCTTC
. | TRBJ1-5 | . | TRBV10-1 | CASSSTGFNQPQHF | TGCGCCAGCAGCTCCACAGGGTTCAATCAGCCCCAGCATTTT
. | TRBJ1-4 | . | TRBV5-4 | CASSLGPGQGNEKLFF | TGTGCCAGCAGCTTGGGTCCGGGACAAGGGAATGAAAAACTGTTTTTT
. | TRBJ1-5 | . | TRBV7-8 | CASSQDQGQWGQPQHF | TGTGCCAGCAGCCAAGACCAGGGACAATGGGGTCAGCCCCAGCATTTT
. | TRBJ1-4 | . | TRBV18 | CASSPTGRGEKLFF | TGTGCCAGCTCACCAACCGGGAGAGGCGAAAAACTGTTTTTT
. | TRBJ1-1 | once | TRBV6-5 | CASRIQLNTEAFF | TGTGCCAGCAGGATACAGCTGAACACTGAAGCTTTCTTT
TRBD2 | TRBJ2-3 | . | TRBV10-2 | CASSYEAGGARDTQYF | TGCGCCAGCAGTTACGAAGCGGGAGGAGCGAGGGATACGCAGTATTTT
TRBD1 | TRBJ2-1 | few | TRBV18 | CASSPLGPGQPYNEQFF | TGTGCCAGCTCACCACTGGGTCCGGGACAGCCTTACAATGAGCAGTTCTTC
TRBD2 | TRBJ2-1 | . | TRBV18 | CASSPLAGGNNEQFF | TGTGCCAGCTCACCACTAGCGGGGGGGAACAATGAGCAGTTCTTC
. | TRBJ1-1 | . | TRBV18 | CASSPDSLNTEAFF | TGTGCCAGCTCACCGGACAGTCTGAACACTGAAGCTTTCTTT
. | TRBJ1-5 | . | TRBV6-6 | CAGGAGVNQPQHF | TGTGCCGGGGGGGCAGGGGTAAATCAGCCCCAGCATTTT
TRBD2 | TRBJ2-1 | . | TRBV2 | CASRVGQRLAGGTEQFF | TGTGCCAGCAGAGTTGGACAGCGACTAGCGGGAGGGACTGAGCAGTTCTTC
. | TRBJ1-2 | . | TRBV5-6 | CASSFPGSYGYTF | TGTGCCAGCAGCTTTCCAGGAAGTTATGGCTACACCTTC
TRBD1 | TRBJ2-7 | few | TRBV18 | CASSSRQGGYEQYF | TGTGCCAGCTCATCCCGACAGGGGGGGTACGAGCAGTACTTC
TRBD1 | TRBJ2-7 | . | TRBV6-1 | CASRGDRGSSYEQYF | TGTGCCAGCAGGGGGGACAGGGGGTCCTCCTACGAGCAGTACTTC
TRBD1 | TRBJ2-7 | . | TRBV5-6 | CASSSRTGVGYEQYF | TGTGCCAGCAGCTCTAGGACAGGGGTGGGATACGAGCAGTACTTC
TRBD2 | TRBJ2-1 | . | TRBV7-2 | CASSLALAGAGEQFF | TGTGCCAGCAGCTTAGCTTTAGCGGGGGCGGGGGAGCAGTTCTTC
TRBD1 | TRBJ2-4 | . | TRBV19 | CASSNDRGIAKNSQYF | TGTGCCAGTAGTAACGACAGGGGGATAGCCAAAAACAGTCAGTACTTC
TRBD2 | TRBJ2-2 | few | TRBV6-5 | CASSLTSGGRGELFF | TGTGCCAGCAGTTTGACTAGCGGGGGGCGCGGGGAGCTGTTTTTT
. | TRBJ2-6 | . | TRBV6-1 | CASSEVVTGLSGANGLTF | TGTGCCAGCAGTGAAGTTGTGACAGGCCTCTCTGGGGCCAACGGCCTGACTTTC
TRBD2 | TRBJ2-5 | . | TRBV7-2 | CASSPSGRAQETQYF | TGTGCCAGCAGCCCCAGCGGGAGGGCCCAAGAGACCCAGTACTTC